This TCR beta chain was captured in a study of blood T cells in healthy people across ages. PCR was performed a second time for about 6 to 12 cycles using a sample-barcoded 5' primer and a J-beta primer mix. Template switching added a 12-random-nucleotide identifier to every cDNA molecule. TCRdb re-analysed the 5' RACE reads in MiXCR, keeping a single row per CDR3 protein. The repertoire includes hundreds of thousands of distinct CDR3 sequences, roughly 50% of them detected once, and 25% to 30% sits in the top ten. CDR3 length: 14 residues. With 6 bases clipped from V and 7 bases from J, the junction kept 7 bases outside the gene matches.

The sample comprised blood. The clonotype originates from a man aged 35-49 years in good health. The V call is TRBV12-3 or TRBV12-4, the J call TRBJ2-7; 12 nucleotides match TRBD2. The DNA of the CDR3 is TGTGCCAGCAGGCTAGCGGGGGGGTTAAATGAGCAGTACTTC. Encoded protein: CASRLAGGLNEQYF.